A selection of T cell receptor beta chains follows, all from one sample in a study of T-cell reconstitution after alpha-beta-depleted transplantation in children. Each CDR3 protein gets one entry after TCRdb re-called the PCR reads with MiXCR. The sample holds some 8,000 distinct CDR3 sequences; approximately 29% are singletons and the top ten take roughly 2.2%. The source was peripheral blood, collected 60 days after TCRalphabeta/CD19-depleted stem cell transplant. All receptors derive from a boy younger than two who had a stem cell transplant for SCID, so the T cells may come from the graft donor. CDR3s include the opening cysteine and the closing phenylalanine or tryptophan. The D gene is left open where the match is weak. Clone sizes are given selectively: once, few, many, or a class where the clone is expanded.

D gene,V gene,clone size,J gene,CDR3 protein,CDR3 DNA
-,TRBV19,-,TRBJ2-2,CASRRQRTGELFF,TGTGCCAGTAGGCGACAGCGCACCGGGGAGCTGTTTTTT
TRBD2,TRBV7-9,-,TRBJ2-3,CASSLGSGRSRSTQYF,TGTGCCAGCAGCTTGGGTAGCGGGAGAAGCCGAAGCACGCAGTATTTT
-,TRBV5-1,many,TRBJ1-1,CASSFWEGAEAFF,TGCGCCAGCAGCTTCTGGGAGGGGGCTGAAGCTTTCTTT
-,TRBV30,-,TRBJ2-2,CAWSIGTGELFF,TGTGCCTGGAGCATTGGGACCGGGGAGCTGTTTTTT
-,TRBV11-2,many,TRBJ1-5,CASSPRTDQPQHF,TGTGCCAGCAGCCCCCGCACAGATCAGCCCCAGCATTTT
TRBD1,TRBV6-5,many,TRBJ1-6,CASSHLPTGPYNSPLHF,TGTGCCAGCAGCCACCTCCCGACAGGGCCCTATAATTCACCCCTCCACTTT
-,TRBV29-1,medium-sized,TRBJ2-1,CSVAGPSRRYNEQFF,TGCAGCGTCGCGGGGCCCTCCCGTCGGTACAATGAGCAGTTCTTC
-,TRBV6-5,medium-sized,TRBJ1-1,CATWEREAEAFF,TGTGCCACCTGGGAGAGGGAGGCTGAAGCTTTCTTT
-,TRBV4-2,-,TRBJ2-3,CASSQVNVADTDTQYF,TGTGCCAGCAGCCAAGTTAACGTAGCGGACACAGATACGCAGTATTTT
-,TRBV3-1,medium-sized,TRBJ2-1,CASSPTLPYNEQFF,TGTGCCAGCAGCCCCACACTCCCCTACAATGAGCAGTTCTTC
-,TRBV6-1,once,TRBJ2-1,CASRVDRYNEQFF,TGTGCCAGCAGAGTCGATCGCTACAATGAGCAGTTCTTC
-,TRBV5-8,many,TRBJ1-6,CASRYGKPEGPLHF,TGTGCCAGCAGGTACGGGAAGCCAGAAGGACCCCTCCACTTT
-,TRBV21-1,-,TRBJ1-5,CASSKRGPNPALPQHF,TGTGCCAGCAGCAAACGGGGACCGAACCCAGCTCTGCCCCAGCATTTT
-,TRBV3-1,many,TRBJ1-3,CASSLRDSPSGNTIYF,TGTGCCAGCAGCCTCCGCGACAGTCCTTCTGGAAACACCATATATTTT
-,TRBV20-1,many,TRBJ2-2,CSATSLGGELFF,TGCAGTGCTACCTCACTTGGCGGGGAGCTGTTTTTT
-,TRBV28,many,TRBJ1-4,CASRPPWHSEKLFF,TGTGCCAGCAGGCCGCCTTGGCATTCGGAAAAACTGTTTTTT
TRBD2,TRBV11-1,-,TRBJ2-1,CASSFLGRGLAIVHEQFF,TGTGCCAGCAGCTTCTTAGGTCGGGGACTAGCGATAGTCCATGAGCAGTTCTTC
-,TRBV7-9,medium-sized,TRBJ2-6,CASSYGGAGANVLTF,TGTGCCAGCAGCTACGGGGGCGCTGGGGCCAACGTCCTGACTTTC
TRBD1,TRBV6-1,many,TRBJ2-2,CASSEARTGGPLNTGELFF,TGTGCCAGCAGTGAAGCCCGGACAGGGGGCCCTTTAAACACCGGGGAGCTGTTTTTT
TRBD1,TRBV10-2,medium-sized,TRBJ1-1,CASSVDRDRATNRVTEAFF,TGCGCCAGCAGTGTGGACCGGGACAGGGCTACTAACCGAGTCACTGAAGCTTTCTTT
-,TRBV6-1,-,TRBJ1-3,CASSEQYYGKTIYF,TGTGCCAGCAGTGAACAGTATTACGGAAAGACCATATATTTT
-,TRBV7-9,medium-sized,TRBJ1-4,CASSPGQGGTNEKLFF,TGTGCCAGCAGCCCCGGCCAGGGCGGAACTAATGAAAAACTGTTTTTT
-,TRBV20-1,medium-sized,TRBJ2-1,CSARTESSYNEQFF,TGCAGTGCTAGGACGGAAAGCTCCTACAATGAGCAGTTCTTC
TRBD1,TRBV12-3/TRBV12-4,-,TRBJ2-7,CASSRGQGVPPYEQYF,TGTGCCAGCAGTCGCGGACAGGGGGTACCCCCCTACGAGCAGTACTTC
TRBD1,TRBV12-3/TRBV12-4,-,TRBJ1-1,CASSRTGGATEAFF,TGTGCCAGCAGCCGTACAGGGGGCGCGACTGAAGCTTTCTTT
-,TRBV5-4,-,TRBJ2-2,CASSLGIPSGELFF,TGTGCCAGCAGCCTTGGGATCCCCAGCGGGGAGCTGTTTTTT
TRBD1,TRBV2,-,TRBJ1-5,CASREGAGNQPQHF,TGTGCCAGCAGGGAGGGGGCTGGCAATCAGCCCCAGCATTTT
TRBD1,TRBV3-1,-,TRBJ1-1,CASSHRQGGSEAFF,TGTGCCAGCAGCCATCGACAGGGAGGTTCTGAAGCTTTCTTT
-,TRBV12-3/TRBV12-4,few,TRBJ2-2,CASSSVQFLARTGELFF,TGTGCCAGCAGTTCAGTCCAATTCCTAGCGCGCACCGGGGAGCTGTTTTTT
-,TRBV21-1,medium-sized,TRBJ1-1,CASSKDRRRNTEAFF,TGTGCCAGCAGCAAAGACAGGCGGAGGAACACTGAAGCTTTCTTT
-,TRBV2,-,TRBJ1-6,CASSYGTGSPLHF,TGTGCCAGCAGTTACGGGACGGGTTCACCCCTCCACTTT
-,TRBV7-9,medium-sized,TRBJ2-5,CASSLFQETQYF,TGTGCCAGCAGCTTGTTCCAAGAGACCCAGTACTTC
-,TRBV3-1,many,TRBJ1-6,CASMRQGGSPLHF,TGTGCCAGCATGAGGCAGGGAGGTTCACCCCTCCACTTT
-,TRBV7-7,-,TRBJ2-5,CASSSEVTEETQYF,TGTGCCAGCAGCTCAGAGGTGACAGAAGAGACCCAGTACTTC
TRBD1,TRBV29-1,-,TRBJ2-1,CSAWDRGYNEQFF,TGCAGCGCCTGGGACAGGGGCTACAATGAGCAGTTCTTC
TRBD1,TRBV7-9,medium-sized,TRBJ1-3,CASSLSRTGRYGNTIYF,TGTGCCAGCAGCTTATCGAGGACAGGGAGATATGGAAACACCATATATTTT
-,TRBV2,many,TRBJ2-4,CATVILPWDIQYF,TGTGCCACCGTTATACTACCCTGGGACATTCAGTACTTC
-,TRBV4-1,-,TRBJ1-4,CASSPPQGATNEKLFF,TGCGCCAGCAGCCCTCCTCAAGGGGCAACTAATGAAAAACTGTTTTTT
-,TRBV20-1,medium-sized,TRBJ1-1,CSARRPEAFF,TGCAGTGCTAGAAGACCTGAAGCTTTCTTT
-,TRBV12-3/TRBV12-4,few,TRBJ2-5,CASSGQETQYF,TGTGCCAGCAGTGGTCAAGAGACCCAGTACTTC
TRBD2,TRBV5-6,few,TRBJ2-3,CAISPVPGGPTDTQYF,TGTGCCATCAGCCCCGTGCCGGGGGGTCCCACAGATACGCAGTATTTT
-,TRBV5-5,-,TRBJ2-2,CASSFRIPTWELFF,TGTGCCAGCAGCTTTCGGATCCCCACCTGGGAGCTGTTTTTT
-,TRBV25-1,-,TRBJ2-3,CASSEGNRAWTDTQYF,TGTGCCAGCAGTGAAGGGAACAGGGCATGGACAGATACGCAGTATTTT
-,TRBV2,-,TRBJ2-6,CASRNSGANVLTF,TGTGCCAGCAGGAACTCTGGGGCCAACGTCCTGACTTTC
-,TRBV12-3/TRBV12-4,once,TRBJ2-1,CASSPYLVPFF,TGTGCCAGCAGTCCGTACTTAGTACCGTTCTTC
TRBD2,TRBV29-1,medium-sized,TRBJ2-5,CSVEDLFVYGLADVLQETQYF,TGCAGCGTTGAAGATCTTTTCGTCTACGGACTAGCGGACGTCCTCCAAGAGACCCAGTACTTC